The 21 T cell receptor beta chains presented below share a single source sample, sequenced in a study of cytomegalovirus exposure and HLA in healthy donors. PCR used 60 Vbeta primers and 13 Jbeta primers. The assay was immunoSEQ multiplex PCR, and TCRdb's table has in-frame clones only and misses some. The top ten hold under 5% of the sample, which has about 94,000 clones, roughly three fifths seen once. Sequenced material: PBMCs. These receptors came from a man under 40 in good health and CMV-seronegative.

This clone was detected once. The chain recombines TRBV5-1 with TRBJ2-3, with D unclear. The CDR3 runs 15 residues. The V gene's germline CDR1 is SGHRS and CDR2 YFSETQ. Trimming stripped 4 bases from V and 3 bases from J, with 15 bases between. CDR3 amino acids: CASSLDAGPTDTQYF. CDR3 sequence (DNA): TGCGCCAGCAGCCTTGACGCAGGCCCGACAGATACGCAGTATTTT.

The chain carries TRBV14 and TRBJ1-6; possibly TRBD1 for D (5 bases). V lost 1 base to trimming and J lost 10 bases, with 11 bases between them. CDR3 length: 14 amino acids. Germline V CDR1 and CDR2: SGHDN, FVKESK. CDR3 DNA: TGTGCCAGCAGCCAAGTGCAGGGATTCTCACCCCTCCACTTT. Its protein product is CASSQVQGFSPLHF.

This clone is labeled medium-sized. The V gene is TRBV4-3, the J gene TRBJ2-6, with D possibly TRBD1 on 6 matching bases. Germline loops: CDR1 LGHNA, CDR2 YSLEER. The CDR3 runs to 16 residues. V lost 0 bases and J lost 4, with 10 bases in between. The CDR3 DNA reads as TGCGCCAGCAGCCAAGAAAGGGGGACCGGGGCCAACGTCCTGACTTTC. Amino acid sequence: CASSQERGTGANVLTF.

This chain uses TRBV7-6 with TRBJ2-7, with 8 bases identical to TRBD1. CDR3 length: 15 amino acids. The germline V gene encodes CDR1 SGHVS and CDR2 FNYEAQ. The trim removed 5 bases at V and 2 bases at J, leaving 8 bases unmatched. The CDR3 nucleotides read TGTGCCAGCAGCGCCAGACAGGGGTTGGCCTACGAGCAGTACTTC. Protein: CASSARQGLAYEQYF.

V and J are TRBV29-1 and TRBJ2-3; TRBD1 matches at 8 bases. Germline lookup yields CDR1 SQVTM and CDR2 ANQGSEA. Trimming removed 1 base from V and 2 bases from J; junction bases left unmatched: 2. CDR3 length equals 14 residues. The CDR3, as DNA: TGCAGCGTTGAAGGTCAGGGGGCCACAGATACGCAGTATTTT. It specifies CSVEGQGATDTQYF.

This clone was detected only a few times. At one end, the junction sequence differs from germline, possibly due to a read error. V and J are TRBV14 and TRBJ2-5; no reliable D call. Germline V gives CDR1 SGHDN, CDR2 FVKESK. The CDR3 runs 9 residues. The CDR3 nucleotides read TGTGCCAGCAGCCAAGATAGTAACTTC. Encoded protein: CASSQDSNF.

V is TRBV5-1 and J is TRBJ2-5; D ambiguous. The germline gives CDR1 SGHRS, CDR2 YFSETQ. The CDR3 contains 11 residues. The V gene lost 4 bases and the J gene lost 2 bases, with 3 bases spanning the gap. CDR3 in amino acids: CASSQQETQYF. The DNA for the CDR3 is TGCGCCAGCAGCCAGCAAGAGACCCAGTACTTC.

The chain couples TRBV7-9 to TRBJ2-3; TRBD2 aligns across 15 bases. CDR3 size: 18 residues. The junction had 6 bases not matched to a gene; V was cut back by 1 base and J by 4 bases. Germline assignment: CDR1 SEHNR and CDR2 FQNEAQ (reference sequence). The CDR3 DNA is TGTGCCAGCAGCTTAGAAGAGGGACTAGCGGGAGGATCAGATACGCAGTATTTT. Translation gives CASSLEEGLAGGSDTQYF. Full variable domain (missing parts from reference TRBV7-9 and TRBJ2-3): DTGVSQNPRHKITKRGQNVTFRCDPISEHNRLYWYRQTLGQGPEFLTYFQNEAQLEKSRLLSDRFSAERPKGSFSTLEIQRTEQGDSAMYLCASSLEEGLAGGSDTQYFGPGTRLTVL.

The chain recombines TRBV5-5 with TRBJ2-1, with 7 nucleotides matching TRBD1. Trimming removed 3 bases from V and 0 bases from J; junction bases left unmatched: 3. CDR1 is SGHKS and CDR2 is YYEKEE in the germline V gene (reference sequence). The CDR3 totals 15 residues. CDR3 sequence: CASSSAGGSYNEQFF. For the CDR3, the DNA is TGTGCCAGCAGCTCCGCAGGGGGCTCCTACAATGAGCAGTTCTTC.

In this sample, this clone turned up a few times. The gene calls are TRBV7-3 and TRBJ2-3, with D perhaps TRBD1 (6 bases). In germline, CDR1 is SGHTA, CDR2 FQGTGA. The CDR3 is 14 amino acids. V dropped 3 bases and J dropped 4 bases, with 11 bases sitting between them. The CDR3 bases are TGTGCCAGCAGCTTGGACAGCGCTCCAGATACGCAGTATTTT. Translating gives CASSLDSAPDTQYF.

V gene TRBV28 combines with J gene TRBJ2-2, with 9 positions matching TRBD1. Germline V gene data show CDR1 as MDHEN and CDR2 as SYDVKM. The CDR3 length is 14 residues. J gave up 3 bases and V 8 bases, and 4 bases lay outside the gene matches. The CDR3 region is CASWGQGYTGELFF. CDR3 DNA: TGTGCCAGCTGGGGACAGGGCTACACCGGGGAGCTGTTTTTT.

The V and J genes are TRBV10-3 and TRBJ1-5; 8 positions agree with TRBD1. CDR1 ENHRY and CDR2 SYGVKD come from the germline V gene. The CDR3 loop spans 14 amino acids. The V segment lost 10 bases and the J segment 4 bases; nucleotides outside the gene matches: 9. The CDR3 loop is CATLQGDNNQPQHF. DNA of the CDR3: TGTGCCACCCTACAGGGGGATAATAATCAGCCCCAGCATTTT.

The chain couples TRBV14 to TRBJ2-3, with 9 bases identical to TRBD2. The V segment lost 3 bases and the J segment 6 bases; nucleotides outside the gene matches: 10. Germline CDR1 reads SGHDN; CDR2 reads FVKESK. This CDR3 contains 16 residues. CDR3 DNA: TGTGCCAGCAGCCACGCACTAGCGGGTGCTATGGATACGCAGTATTTT. Translation: CASSHALAGAMDTQYF.

The chain has TRBV6-4 and TRBJ2-1; 12 bases align to TRBD2. Germline V CDR1 and CDR2: MRHNA, SNTAGT. V lost 7 bases and J lost 2; bases outside the gene matches: 15. The CDR3 spans 19 residues. CDR3 region: CASTEQPTSGRPTYNEQFF. DNA of the CDR3: TGTGCCAGCACCGAACAACCCACTAGCGGGAGGCCCACCTACAATGAGCAGTTCTTC.

This chain links TRBV21-1 with TRBJ1-5. TRBV21-1 is a documented pseudogene. The CDR3 consists of 19 residues. The CDR3 sequence: CASTPGLSKYLFSNQPQHF. CDR3 DNA: TGTGCCAGCACCCCGGGACTGAGCAAATATCTTTTTAGCAATCAGCCCCAGCATTTT.

V is TRBV28 and J is TRBJ2-5; 8 nucleotides line up with TRBD2. CDR1 is MDHEN, CDR2 SYDVKM, per germline. V gave up 3 bases and J gave up 5 bases; unmatched junction bases: 8. CDR3 length: 15 amino acids. The DNA for the CDR3 is TGTGCCAGCAGTTTCCCCAGCGGGAGACGGGAGACCCAGTACTTC. As protein: CASSFPSGRRETQYF.

This clone has a handful of counts. The chain carries TRBV5-6 and TRBJ1-5; no reliable D call. Trimming removed 0 bases at V and 6 bases at J, with 10 bases between. Germline lookup yields CDR1 SGHDT and CDR2 YYEEEE. The CDR3 extends over 14 amino acids. The CDR3, as DNA: TGTGCCAGCAGCTTGGGGCGGGCCGGTCAGCCCCAGCATTTT. This encodes CASSLGRAGQPQHF.

Note on this clone: One end of the junction is discordant with germline, which a read error may explain. The chain recombines TRBV5-1 with TRBJ1-6, with unresolved D. The germline V gene has CDR1 SGHRS and CDR2 YFSETQ. The CDR3 consists of 14 residues. CDR3 loop: CASKSGFMDSALHF. In DNA form, the CDR3 reads TGCGCCAGCAAATCGGGATTTATGGATTCAGCCCTCCACTTT.

The count of this clone is one. The chain is built from TRBV5-1 and TRBJ2-2, with D perhaps TRBD2 (5 bases). Germline V CDR1 and CDR2: SGHRS, YFSETQ. V lost 3 bases and J lost 0, with 18 bases in between. The CDR3 covers 18 residues. The CDR3 loop reads CASSSALFGGANTGELFF. The DNA for the CDR3 is TGCGCCAGCAGCTCCGCCTTGTTTGGAGGTGCGAACACCGGGGAGCTGTTTTTT.

This chain links TRBV4-1 with TRBJ1-2; the D gene is possibly TRBD1 (6 bases). This CDR3 has 14 residues. The V gene's germline CDR1 is MGHRA and CDR2 YSYEKL. V was pared by 1 base and J by 8 bases, with 14 bases between. The CDR3, as DNA: TGCGCCAGCAGCCAAGGAGGGGGGGGCCGGGGCTACACCTTC. Translation: CASSQGGGGRGYTF.

The CDR3: CASSRARRRVTGGNQPQHF. The CDR3 DNA reads TGTGCCAGCTCACGTGCACGTCGGCGGGTCACCGGGGGCAATCAGCCCCAGCATTTT. The rearrangement joins TRBV19 to TRBJ1-5; D unclear. CDR1 is LNHDA, CDR2 SQIVND, per germline (reference sequence). This CDR3 region has 19 residues. The V and J ends lost 9 bases and 2 bases respectively, with 29 bases between them.